The T cell receptor beta chain described here comes from a study of T cell responses to AZD1222 COVID-19 vaccine. Overall study: Pooling covered second doses at about 4 or about 12 weeks. Findings of the study overall: Increased Spike-specific TCR breadth and depth were observed after two AZD1222 doses. Reports indicate that nearly half of spike-specific TCRs are directed at unmutated variant regions. Vaccine-associated CD4 TCRs ranged over spike, dominating at 160-218 and 743-854.

Libraries were prepared by immunoSEQ multiplex PCR; TCRdb keeps only in-frame clonotypes and omits some of them. The sample records more than 95,000 clones, around nine tenths being singletons. This clone was seen just once. The antigen is unknown. The specimen was peripheral blood, collected on day 0 of AZD1222 vaccination. The sequence was obtained from an adult in good health.

The CDR3 region has the DNA TGTGCCAGCTCCGGGACAGGGGGTAGCAATCAGCCCCAGCATTTT. This codes for CASSGTGGSNQPQHF. The chain recombines TRBV18 with TRBJ1-5; 11 nucleotides align to TRBD1. The length of the CDR3 is 15 residues. CDR1 KGHSH and CDR2 LQKENI come from the germline V gene. V was clipped by 6 bases and J by 0 bases; unmatched bases: 1.